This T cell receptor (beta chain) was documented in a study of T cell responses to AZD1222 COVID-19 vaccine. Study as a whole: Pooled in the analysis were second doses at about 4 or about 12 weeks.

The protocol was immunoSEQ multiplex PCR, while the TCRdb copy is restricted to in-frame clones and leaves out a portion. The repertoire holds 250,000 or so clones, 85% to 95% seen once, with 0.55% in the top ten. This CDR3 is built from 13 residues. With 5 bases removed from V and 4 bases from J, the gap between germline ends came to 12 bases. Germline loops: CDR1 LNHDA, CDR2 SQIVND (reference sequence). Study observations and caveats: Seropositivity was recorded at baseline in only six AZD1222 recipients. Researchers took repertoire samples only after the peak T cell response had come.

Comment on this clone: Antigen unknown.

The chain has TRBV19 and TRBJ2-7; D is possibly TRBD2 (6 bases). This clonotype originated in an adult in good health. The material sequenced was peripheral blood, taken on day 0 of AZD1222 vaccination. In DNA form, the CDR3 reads TGTGCCAGTAGTCCGGAGGGGCAATACGAGCAGTACTTC. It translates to CASSPEGQYEQYF. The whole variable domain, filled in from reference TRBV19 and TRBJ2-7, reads DGGITQSPKYLFRKEGQNVTLSCEQNLNHDAMYWYRQDPGQGLRLIYYSQIVNDFQKGDIAEGYSVSREKKESFPLTVTSAQKNPTAFYLCASSPEGQYEQYFGPGTRLTVT.